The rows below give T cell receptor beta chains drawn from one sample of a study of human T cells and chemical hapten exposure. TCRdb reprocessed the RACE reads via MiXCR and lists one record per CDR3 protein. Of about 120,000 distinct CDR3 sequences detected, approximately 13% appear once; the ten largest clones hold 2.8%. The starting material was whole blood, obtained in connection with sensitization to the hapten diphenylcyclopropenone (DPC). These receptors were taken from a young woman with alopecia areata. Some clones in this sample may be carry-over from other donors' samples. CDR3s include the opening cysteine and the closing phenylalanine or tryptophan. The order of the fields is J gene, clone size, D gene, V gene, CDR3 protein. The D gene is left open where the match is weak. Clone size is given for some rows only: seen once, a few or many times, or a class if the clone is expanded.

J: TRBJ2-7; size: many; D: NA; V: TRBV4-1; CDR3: CASSLDRAYEQYF
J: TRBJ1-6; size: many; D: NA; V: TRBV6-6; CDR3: CASSRAIFDSPLHF
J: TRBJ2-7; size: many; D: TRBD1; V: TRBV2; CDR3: CASSGFQGVPYEQYF
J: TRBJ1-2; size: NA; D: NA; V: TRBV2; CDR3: CASSEWQGPNYGYTF
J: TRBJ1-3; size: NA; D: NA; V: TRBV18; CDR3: CASSLGTDSGNTIYF
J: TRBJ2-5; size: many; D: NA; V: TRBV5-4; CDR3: CASRGLPEETQYF
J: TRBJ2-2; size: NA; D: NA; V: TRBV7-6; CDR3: CASSFLSNTGELFF
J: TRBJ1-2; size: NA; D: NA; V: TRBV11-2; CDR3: CASSLGPGYTF
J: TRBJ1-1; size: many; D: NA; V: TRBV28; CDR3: CASSLSYRAPSAEAFF
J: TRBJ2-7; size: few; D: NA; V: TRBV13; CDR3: CASSRGPYEQYF
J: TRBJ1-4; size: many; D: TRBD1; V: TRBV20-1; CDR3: CSAPDRDRLPGLEKLFF
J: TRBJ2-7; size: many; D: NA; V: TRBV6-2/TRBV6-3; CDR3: CASTLRGPRDEQYF
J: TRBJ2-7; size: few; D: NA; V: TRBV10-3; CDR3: CAISESVGEQYF
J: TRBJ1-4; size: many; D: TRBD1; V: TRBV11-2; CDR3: CASSPRTGANEKLFF
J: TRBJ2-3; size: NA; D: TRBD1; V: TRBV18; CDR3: CASSNTGAGDTQYF
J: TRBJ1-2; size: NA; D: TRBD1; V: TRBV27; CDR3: CASSLGQGYGYTF
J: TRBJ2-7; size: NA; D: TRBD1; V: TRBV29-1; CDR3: CSVNDGTGTHEQYF
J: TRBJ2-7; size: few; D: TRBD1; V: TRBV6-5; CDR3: CASSTGGNLYEQYF
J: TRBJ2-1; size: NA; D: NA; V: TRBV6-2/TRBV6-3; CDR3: CASSAPPLRGRGNEQFF
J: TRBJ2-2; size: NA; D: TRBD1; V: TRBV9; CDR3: CASSVGTGLNTGELFF
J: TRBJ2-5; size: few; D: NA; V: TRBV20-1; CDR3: CSAEPGSQETQYF
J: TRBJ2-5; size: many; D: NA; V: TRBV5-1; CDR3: CASSLGPGSPETQYF
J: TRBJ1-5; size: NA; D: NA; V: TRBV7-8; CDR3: CASGFSYGPQHF
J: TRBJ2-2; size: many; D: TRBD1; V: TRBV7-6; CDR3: CASSSRDRAPSGELFF
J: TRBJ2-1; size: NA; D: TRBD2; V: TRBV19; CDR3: CASSITGGAGEQFF
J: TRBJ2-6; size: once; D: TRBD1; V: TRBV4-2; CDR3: CASSDGQGSIAGANVLTF
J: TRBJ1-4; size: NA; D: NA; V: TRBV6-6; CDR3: CASSPIMGLGVEKLFF
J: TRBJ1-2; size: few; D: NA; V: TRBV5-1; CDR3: CASSLAGDGTPAGGYTF
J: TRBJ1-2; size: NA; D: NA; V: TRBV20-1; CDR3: CSARVTSNYGYTF
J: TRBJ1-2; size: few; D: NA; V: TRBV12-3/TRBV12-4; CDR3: CASSYGTYNYGYTF
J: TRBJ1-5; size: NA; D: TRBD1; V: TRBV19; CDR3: CASTRGLSNQPQHF
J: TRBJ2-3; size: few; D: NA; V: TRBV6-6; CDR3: CASSYSPGWGTDTQYF
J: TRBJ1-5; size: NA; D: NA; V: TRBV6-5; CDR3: CDNDPIGEPRHF
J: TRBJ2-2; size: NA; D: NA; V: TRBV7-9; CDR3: CASSSHGEHTGELFF
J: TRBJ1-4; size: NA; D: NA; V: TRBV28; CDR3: CASRTGGPYEKLFF
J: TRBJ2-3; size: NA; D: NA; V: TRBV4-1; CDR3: CASSQEGNTDTQYF
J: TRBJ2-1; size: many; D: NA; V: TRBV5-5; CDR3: CASSSSEGVSYNEQFF
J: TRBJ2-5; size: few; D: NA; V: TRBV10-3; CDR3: CAIRPGPQETQYF
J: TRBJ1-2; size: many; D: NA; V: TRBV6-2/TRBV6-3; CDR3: CASSPLVYYGYTF
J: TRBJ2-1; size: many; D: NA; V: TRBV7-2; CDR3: CASSFPPPAYNEQFF
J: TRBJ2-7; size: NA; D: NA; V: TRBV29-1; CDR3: CRGSRQGGADSKSYEQYF
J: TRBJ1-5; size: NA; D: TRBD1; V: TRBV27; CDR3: CASSYQGGGQPQHF